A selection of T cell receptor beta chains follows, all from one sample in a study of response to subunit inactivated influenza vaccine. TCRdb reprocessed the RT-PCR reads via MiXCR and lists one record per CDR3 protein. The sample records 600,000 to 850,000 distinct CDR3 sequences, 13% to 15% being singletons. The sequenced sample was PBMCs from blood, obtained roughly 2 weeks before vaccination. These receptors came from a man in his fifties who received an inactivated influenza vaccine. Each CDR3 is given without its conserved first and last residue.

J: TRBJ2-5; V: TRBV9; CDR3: ASSVATGQETQY
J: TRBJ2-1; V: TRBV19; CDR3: ASSHAGTYNEQF
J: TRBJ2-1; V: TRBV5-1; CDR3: ASSFRLAETAEQF
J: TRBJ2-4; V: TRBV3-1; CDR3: ASSSPRGRENIQY
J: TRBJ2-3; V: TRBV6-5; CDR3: ASSYWADRGTDTQY
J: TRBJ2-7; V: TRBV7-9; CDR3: ASSLPGDQISYEQY
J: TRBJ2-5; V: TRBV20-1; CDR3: SARYHQETQY
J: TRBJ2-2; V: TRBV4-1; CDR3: ASSQNDGELF
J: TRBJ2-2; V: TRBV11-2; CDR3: ASSFRGATGELF
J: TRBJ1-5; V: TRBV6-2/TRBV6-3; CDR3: ASSYAGISNQPQH
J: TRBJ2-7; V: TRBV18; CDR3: ASSPRDRGLDEQY
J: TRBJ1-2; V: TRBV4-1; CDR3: ASSQSGQVNYGYT
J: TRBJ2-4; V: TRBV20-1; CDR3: SAPQGSGVGAKNIQY
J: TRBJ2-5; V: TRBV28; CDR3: ASSLGAQGAETQY
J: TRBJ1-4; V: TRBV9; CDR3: ASSARPGQGDEKLF
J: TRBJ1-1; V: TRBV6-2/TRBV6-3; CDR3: ASADPGGTEAF
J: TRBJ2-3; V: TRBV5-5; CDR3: ASSFTQGRGRTDTQY
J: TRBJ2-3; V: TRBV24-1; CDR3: ATSDTRTGSADTQY
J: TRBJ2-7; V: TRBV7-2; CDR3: ASSSSALAYEQY
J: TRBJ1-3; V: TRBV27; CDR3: ASSLSYGGNTIY
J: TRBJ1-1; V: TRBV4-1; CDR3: ASSPIAGNTEAF
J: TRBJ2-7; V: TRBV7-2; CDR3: ASSLDSGLATYVQY
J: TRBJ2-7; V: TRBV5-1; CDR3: ASSLGGGTYEQY
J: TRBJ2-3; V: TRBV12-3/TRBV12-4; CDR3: ASSPAAGRTFITQY
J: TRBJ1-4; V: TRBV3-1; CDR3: ASSQPSRGQNEKLF
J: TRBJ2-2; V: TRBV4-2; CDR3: ASSQPYRGLNTGELF
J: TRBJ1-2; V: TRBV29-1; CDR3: SVSKRTGGGYT
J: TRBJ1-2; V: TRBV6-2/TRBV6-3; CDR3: ASSTPFGYT
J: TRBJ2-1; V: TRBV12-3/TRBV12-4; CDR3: ASTPGQGWHARDEQF
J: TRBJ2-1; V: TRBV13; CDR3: ASSYRGPEQF
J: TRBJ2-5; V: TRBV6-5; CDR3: ASSYSSSTGGSTETQY
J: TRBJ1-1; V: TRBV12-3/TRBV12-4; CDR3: ASSRYGQAANTEAF
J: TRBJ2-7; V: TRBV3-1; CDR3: ASSQGASGAEQY
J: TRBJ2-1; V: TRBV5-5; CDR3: ASTSETSGRSYNEQF
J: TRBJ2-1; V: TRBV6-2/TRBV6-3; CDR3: ASRTTGGYNEQF
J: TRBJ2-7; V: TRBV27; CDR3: ASSVYGTDPYEQY
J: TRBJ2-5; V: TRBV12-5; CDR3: ASGFGTEEETQY
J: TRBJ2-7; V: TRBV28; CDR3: ASSLGVVEQY
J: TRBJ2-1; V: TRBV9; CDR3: ASSYGAGYNEQF